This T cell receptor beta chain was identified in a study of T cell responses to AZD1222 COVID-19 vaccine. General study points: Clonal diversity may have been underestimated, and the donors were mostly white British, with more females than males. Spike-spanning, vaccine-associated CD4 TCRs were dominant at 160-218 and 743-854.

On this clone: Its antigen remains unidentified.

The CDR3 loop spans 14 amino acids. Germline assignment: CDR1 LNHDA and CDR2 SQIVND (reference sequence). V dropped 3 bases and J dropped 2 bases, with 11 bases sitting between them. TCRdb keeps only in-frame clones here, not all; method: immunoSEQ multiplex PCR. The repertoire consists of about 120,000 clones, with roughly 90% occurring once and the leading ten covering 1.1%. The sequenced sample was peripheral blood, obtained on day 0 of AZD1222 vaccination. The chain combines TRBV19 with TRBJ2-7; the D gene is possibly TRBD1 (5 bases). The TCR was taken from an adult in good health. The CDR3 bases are TGTGCCAGTAGTATCCTTGACAGTGCCTACGAGCAGTACTTC. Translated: CASSILDSAYEQYF.